A single sample is the source of the 24 T cell receptor beta chains below, sequenced in a study of blood T cell repertoires in COVID-19 (dated by TCRdb to about 2020). Libraries were made using the immunoSEQ multiplex PCR assay. TCRdb holds this immuneACCESS table with in-frame rearrangements only. Some clones are missing; in checked studies, unresolved V genes explain under half, and the rest has no known cause. Present in this sample are about 440,000 clones, roughly 88% of which were seen just once. Of the sample, around 12% falls within the top ten clones. Sample: peripheral blood. These receptors came from a woman between 45 and 60 years old with COVID-19, enrolled during active disease.

The chain has TRBV5-1 and TRBJ2-5, with TRBD1 as a possible D gene (5 bases). The germline V and J ends were trimmed by 1 base and 3 bases, with 13 bases remaining between them. The CDR3 runs to 15 residues. Per the germline V gene, CDR1 is SGHRS and CDR2 is YFSETQ. The CDR3 DNA sequence: TGCGCCAGCAGCTTGTATCAGGGTTCCAAAGAGACCCAGTACTTC. Amino acids: CASSLYQGSKETQYF.

The rearrangement uses TRBV7-9 and TRBJ2-2; no reliable D call. From germline, CDR1 is SEHNR and CDR2 FQNEAQ (reference sequence). V shed 4 bases and J shed 3 bases, with 9 bases lying between them. The CDR3 spans 14 residues. The CDR3 region has the DNA TGTGCCAGCAGCTATGAGCGCGACACCGGGGAGCTGTTTTTT. Translation gives CASSYERDTGELFF.

The chain carries TRBV7-3 and TRBJ1-2; tentative D call: TRBD1 (6 bases). The CDR3 spans 15 residues. The ends were cut back, 5 bases at V and 4 bases at J, with 17 bases in the middle. Germline V gives CDR1 SGHTA, CDR2 FQGTGA. The CDR3 region has the DNA TGTGCCAGCAGCACCCGGGACACGGAGCCCTATGGCTACACCTTC. Its protein is CASSTRDTEPYGYTF.

This rearrangement joins TRBV27 to TRBJ1-2; 10 nucleotides line up with TRBD1. CDR1 MNHEY and CDR2 SMNVEV come from the germline V gene (reference sequence). V trimming: 6 bases; J trimming: 5 bases; junction bases outside the gene matches: 6. This CDR3 contains 14 residues. The CDR3 reads CASSPDRGPYGYTF. In nucleotides, the CDR3 is TGTGCCAGCAGCCCCGACAGGGGGCCGTATGGCTACACCTTC.

V usage is TRBV4-1 and J usage is TRBJ2-5; 8 nucleotides align to TRBD2. The V segment lost 4 bases and the J segment 5 bases; nucleotides outside the gene matches: 3. CDR3 size: 13 residues. Germline assignment: CDR1 MGHRA and CDR2 YSYEKL. The CDR3 DNA follows: TGCGCCAGCAGCCCTAGCGGGCGCGAGACCCAGTACTTC. This translates into CASSPSGRETQYF.

The CDR3 spells CASSTGGGLQPQHF. Here the CDR3 DNA reads TGTGCCAGCAGCACTGGGGGGGGGCTGCAGCCCCAGCATTTT. This rearrangement joins TRBV2 to TRBJ1-5; tentative D call: TRBD1 (6 bases). V was cut by 6 bases and J by 7 bases, with 16 bases left in between. CDR3 length: 14 residues. Germline assignment: CDR1 SNHLY and CDR2 FYNNEI.

The genes are TRBV6-2 or TRBV6-3 and TRBJ2-3; weak D call: TRBD2 (6 bases). The V end was cut by 6 bases, the J end by 2 bases, with 15 bases between. CDR1 is MNHEY, CDR2 SVGEGT, per germline. The CDR3 totals 15 residues. CDR3 coding DNA: TGTGCCAGCAGCCTAGGGAGGACTTACACAGATACGCAGTATTTT. Amino acids: CASSLGRTYTDTQYF.

The V call is TRBV28, the J call TRBJ1-5; 9 nucleotides line up with TRBD1. Unmatched junction bases numbered 10, after V lost 3 bases and J lost 4 bases. This CDR3 has 17 amino acids. CDR1 MDHEN and CDR2 SYDVKM come from the germline V gene. The chain's CDR3 is CASSLSGGQGRNQPQHF. For the CDR3, the DNA is TGTGCCAGCAGTTTGTCGGGCGGACAGGGGAGGAATCAGCCCCAGCATTTT.

This clone was counted once. The rearrangement joins TRBV18 to TRBJ1-1; no clear D. The CDR3 has 14 residues. The germline V and J ends were trimmed by 4 bases and 4 bases, with 13 bases remaining between them. Germline-derived CDR1 and CDR2 are KGHSH and LQKENI. In DNA, the CDR3 is TGTGCCAGCTCACTATCGGAGGGATCCACTGAAGCTTTCTTT. Its translation is CASSLSEGSTEAFF.

This chain links TRBV24-1 with TRBJ2-2; no reliable D call. The CDR3 sequence is 14 residues long. Trimming stripped 1 base from V and 5 bases from J, with 7 bases between. The germline V gene has CDR1 KGHDR and CDR2 SFDVKD. In DNA form, the CDR3 reads TGTGCCACCAGTGATTTTCGAGGTACCGGGGAGCTGTTTTTT. As protein: CATSDFRGTGELFF.

The chain carries TRBV3-1 (or the pseudogene TRBV3-2) and TRBJ2-7; TRBD1 aligns across 10 bases. The CDR3 spans 16 residues. CDR1 LGHDT and CDR2 YNNKEL come from the germline V gene (reference sequence). V was clipped by 4 bases and J by 3 bases; unmatched bases: 9. The CDR3 sequence is CASSRIGTGVLYEQYF. The CDR3 nucleotides read TGTGCCAGCAGCCGAATTGGGACAGGGGTTCTCTACGAGCAGTACTTC.

The CDR3: CASSFDRDGEKLFF. CDR3 in DNA: TGTGCCAGCAGTTTCGACAGGGATGGTGAAAAACTGTTTTTT. V and J are TRBV6-5 and TRBJ1-4; 7 bases fit TRBD1. Germline V CDR1 and CDR2: MNHEY, SVGAGI. This CDR3 contains 14 residues. The trim removed 4 bases at V and 7 bases at J, leaving 6 bases unmatched.

Concerning this clone: The same CDR3 is also encoded by other DNA sequences in this sample. This chain uses TRBV12-5 with TRBJ1-4; 8 bases agree with TRBD1. CDR3 length: 16 amino acids. The trim removed 6 bases at V and 1 base at J, leaving 7 bases unmatched. Germline CDR1 and CDR2: LGHNT and FRNRAP. The chain's CDR3 is CASGPGQGLTNEKLFF. As DNA, the CDR3 is TGTGCTAGTGGCCCCGGACAGGGACTAACTAATGAAAAACTGTTTTTT.

The CDR3 spells CAISERQGAGSGRSNYGYTF. The CDR3 DNA reads TGTGCCATCAGTGAAAGACAGGGGGCTGGTTCGGGTAGGAGTAACTATGGCTACACCTTC. This chain joins TRBV10-3 and TRBJ1-2; 10 nucleotides line up with TRBD1. Germline V gene data show CDR1 as ENHRY and CDR2 as SYGVKD. V shed 3 bases, J shed 1 base, and the junction held 17 bases outside the gene matches. CDR3 length: 20 amino acids.

This clone showed up just once. J is TRBJ2-7 and V is TRBV30; 9 nucleotides agree with TRBD1. The CDR3 runs to 15 residues. V shed 0 bases and J 7 bases; nucleotides not matched to a gene: 10. Per the germline V gene, CDR1 is GTSNPN and CDR2 is SVGIG (reference sequence). Here the CDR3 reads CAWSVWDREEEEQYF. The CDR3 nucleotides read TGTGCCTGGAGTGTGTGGGACAGGGAAGAAGAAGAGCAGTACTTC.

The rearrangement joins TRBV3-1 (or the pseudogene TRBV3-2) to TRBJ1-3; a weak D match, TRBD1 (5 bases). CDR1 and CDR2 from the germline V gene are LGHDT and YNNKEL (reference sequence). The length of the CDR3 is 16 residues. V was cut by 0 bases and J by 7 bases, with 16 bases left in between. CDR3 amino acids: CASSQEGGKGRNTIYF. The CDR3 nucleotides read TGTGCCAGCAGCCAAGAGGGGGGTAAAGGGAGGAACACCATATATTTT.

A single count supports this clone. The rearrangement joins TRBV5-1 to TRBJ2-5; 7 bases are shared with TRBD2. J was trimmed by 5 bases and V by 0 bases; bases with no gene match: 4. Germline CDR1 SGHRS, CDR2 YFSETQ. This CDR3 is 14 amino acids long. Here the CDR3 DNA reads TGCGCCAGCAGCTTGGAGGACGGGGGGGAGACCCAGTACTTC. This codes for CASSLEDGGETQYF.

The V gene is TRBV7-9, the J gene TRBJ1-5, with D maybe TRBD1 (6 bases). The V gene lost 5 bases and the J gene lost 1 base, with 12 bases spanning the gap. Per germline, CDR1 SEHNR and CDR2 FQNEAQ (reference sequence). The CDR3 has 15 amino acids. The CDR3 nucleotides read TGTGCCAGCAGCCCAGGGGACGGGAGCAATCAGCCCCAGCATTTT. Encoded protein: CASSPGDGSNQPQHF.

This chain connects TRBV7-9 to TRBJ1-2; the D is unclear. The CDR3 sequence is 12 residues long. Germline V lookup: CDR1 SEHNR, CDR2 FQNEAQ (reference sequence). The germline V and J ends were trimmed by 6 bases and 8 bases, with 13 bases remaining between them. DNA for the CDR3: TGTGCCAGCAGTTCCCTTCGGGGAGGCTACACCTTC. As protein: CASSSLRGGYTF.

The gene calls are TRBV5-1 and TRBJ2-7; 7 bases match TRBD1. This CDR3 region has 14 residues. The germline CDR1 and CDR2 sequences are SGHRS and YFSETQ. With 0 bases clipped from V and 2 bases from J, the junction kept 2 bases outside the gene matches. The CDR3 loop reads CASSLVQGAYEQYF. The CDR3 nucleotides read TGCGCCAGCAGCTTGGTTCAGGGGGCCTACGAGCAGTACTTC.

The J gene is TRBJ1-6, the V gene TRBV6-1; perhaps TRBD1 as D (5 bases). Trimming left V 1 base short and J 6 bases short, with 13 bases between. From germline, CDR1 is MNHNS and CDR2 SASEGT. The CDR3 runs 16 residues. The CDR3 sequence is CASSEDFGQGNSPLHF. CDR3 nucleotides: TGTGCCAGCAGTGAAGATTTTGGCCAGGGTAATTCACCCCTCCACTTT.

The V gene is TRBV6-5, the J gene TRBJ2-7, with 10 bases fitting TRBD1. Germline CDR1 and CDR2: MNHEY and SVGAGI. The junction had 7 bases not matched to a gene; V was cut back by 2 bases and J by 3 bases. There are 16 residues in the CDR3. For the CDR3, the DNA is TGTGCCAGCAGTTACCTAGGGACAGGGGCCCACTACGAGCAGTACTTC. Its translation is CASSYLGTGAHYEQYF.

The genes are TRBV19 and TRBJ2-1; D might be TRBD1 (5 bases). Germline CDR1 is LNHDA and CDR2 is SQIVND (reference sequence). The CDR3 spans 14 residues. V was clipped by 1 base and J by 12 bases, with 16 bases between them. DNA of the CDR3: TGTGCCAGTAGTATAGGCCAACAGGTCCTTGGGCAGTTCTTC. Translating gives CASSIGQQVLGQFF.

J is TRBJ1-2 and V is TRBV18; TRBD1 matches at 10 bases. CDR1 is KGHSH, CDR2 LQKENI, per germline. The V and J ends lost 8 bases and 2 bases, in that order; junction bases with no gene match: 11. This CDR3 contains 16 residues. The CDR3 sequence: CASKPAGTGVNYGYTF. The CDR3 bases are TGTGCCAGCAAACCCGCCGGGACAGGGGTCAACTATGGCTACACCTTC.